This T cell receptor (beta chain) was identified during a study of control samples from healthy donors and cancer patients. Using immunoSEQ multiplex PCR, the repertoire was profiled, and TCRdb retains in-frame clones only, with some absent. This sample has around 100,000 clones; roughly 92% occur once, and the top ten carry approximately 3%. The V gene end was trimmed by 6 bases and the J gene end by 4 bases; junction bases not matched to a gene: 4. The CDR3 loop spans 14 amino acids. Germline V gene sequence: CDR1 MNHEY, CDR2 SVGEGT. What was sequenced was blood. This chain joins TRBV6-2 or TRBV6-3 and TRBJ2-2, with 8 bases that match TRBD1. The clonotype comes from a human donor in good health. The donor label of this sample is uncertain. CDR3 bases: TGTGCCAGCAGCCAGGGGGCTGGCACCGGGGAGCTGTTTTTT. Residues: CASSQGAGTGELFF.